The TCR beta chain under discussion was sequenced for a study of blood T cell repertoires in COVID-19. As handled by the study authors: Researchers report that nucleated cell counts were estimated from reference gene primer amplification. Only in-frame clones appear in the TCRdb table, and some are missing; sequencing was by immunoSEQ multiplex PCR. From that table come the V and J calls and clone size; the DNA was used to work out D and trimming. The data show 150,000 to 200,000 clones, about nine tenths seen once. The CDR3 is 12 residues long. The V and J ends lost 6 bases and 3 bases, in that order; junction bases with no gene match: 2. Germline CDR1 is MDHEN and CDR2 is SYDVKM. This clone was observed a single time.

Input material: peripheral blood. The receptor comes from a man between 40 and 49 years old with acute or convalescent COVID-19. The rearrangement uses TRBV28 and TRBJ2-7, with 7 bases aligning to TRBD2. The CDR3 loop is CASRGGVYEQYF. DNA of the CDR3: TGTGCCAGCAGGGGGGGGGTCTACGAGCAGTACTTC.